This T cell receptor (beta chain) was sequenced in a study of T cell responses to AZD1222 COVID-19 vaccine. Study conclusions and caveats: Of the AZD1222 recipients, only five to seven were seropositive at baseline. Donors were chiefly white British, with a greater number of females, and clonal diversity was perhaps underestimated. The span of vaccine-associated CD4 TCRs extended across spike, with dominance at 160-218 and 743-854. Two AZD1222 administrations were followed by greater Spike-specific TCR breadth and depth.

Clones were read by immunoSEQ multiplex PCR, and TCRdb kept only the in-frame ones, dropping some. Among around 160,000 clones listed, roughly 94% were seen once. Worth noting for this clone: Its antigen is unidentified.

V was pared by 6 bases and J by 2 bases, with 4 bases of the junction left unmatched. Germline V gene data show CDR1 as MDHEN and CDR2 as SYDVKM. The CDR3 consists of 13 residues. This receptor was taken from an adult who received the AZD1222 COVID-19 vaccine. This sequence joins TRBV28 and TRBJ2-7, with TRBD2 matching 7 bases. This sample comprised peripheral blood, obtained 28 days after the second AZD1222 dose. This chain's CDR3 is CASRTGLAYEQYF. In DNA, the CDR3 is TGTGCCAGCAGGACCGGACTAGCCTACGAGCAGTACTTC.